Below, one TCR beta chain is given with its context. Trimming took off 6 bases at V and 0 bases at J, with 12 bases between the two ends. CDR3 size: 15 residues. CDR1 is KGHSH, CDR2 LQKENI, per germline. This sample was taken from a study of blood T cell repertoires in COVID-19. Produced via immunoSEQ multiplex PCR; TCRdb's table is partial and in-frame only. The data contain around 300,000 clones, around 90% of them singletons. The TCR comes from a woman aged 40 to 49 who had recovered from COVID-19. The sample comprised peripheral blood. The rearrangement uses TRBV18 and TRBJ2-4; D is possibly TRBD1 (6 bases). The CDR3 loop is CASSQGSGAKNIQYF. The CDR3 DNA reads as TGTGCCAGCTCTCAGGGGTCGGGAGCCAAAAACATTCAGTACTTC.